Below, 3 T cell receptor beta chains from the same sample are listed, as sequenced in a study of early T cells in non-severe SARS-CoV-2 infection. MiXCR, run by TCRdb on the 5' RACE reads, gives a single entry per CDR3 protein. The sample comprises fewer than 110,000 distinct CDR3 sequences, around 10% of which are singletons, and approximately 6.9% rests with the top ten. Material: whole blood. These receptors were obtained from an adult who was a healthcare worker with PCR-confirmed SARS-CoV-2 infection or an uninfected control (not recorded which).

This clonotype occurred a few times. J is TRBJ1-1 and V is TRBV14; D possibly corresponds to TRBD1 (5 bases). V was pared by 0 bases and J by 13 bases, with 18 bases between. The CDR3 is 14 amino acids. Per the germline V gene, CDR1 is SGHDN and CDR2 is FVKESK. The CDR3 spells CASSQEGRDRQLFF. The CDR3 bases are TGTGCCAGCAGCCAAGAAGGTCGGGACCGCCAGCTTTTCTTT.

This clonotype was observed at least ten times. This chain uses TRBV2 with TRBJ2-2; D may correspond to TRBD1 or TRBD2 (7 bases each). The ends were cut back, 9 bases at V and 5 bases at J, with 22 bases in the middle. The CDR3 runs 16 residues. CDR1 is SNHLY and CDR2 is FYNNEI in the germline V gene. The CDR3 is CASRRSGTAETGELFF. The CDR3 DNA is TGTGCCAGTAGGCGGAGCGGGACAGCCGAAACCGGGGAGCTGTTTTTT.

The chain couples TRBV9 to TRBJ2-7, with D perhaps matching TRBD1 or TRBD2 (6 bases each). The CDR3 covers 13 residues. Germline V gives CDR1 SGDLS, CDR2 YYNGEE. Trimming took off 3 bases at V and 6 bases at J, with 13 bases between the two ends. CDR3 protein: CASSEGGRTEQYF. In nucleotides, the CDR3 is TGTGCCAGCAGCGAGGGGGGTCGAACCGAGCAGTACTTC.